The 25 T cell receptor beta chains given below trace back to one sample, sequenced in a study of OX40 agonist ivuxolimab in advanced cancers. Libraries were prepared by immunoSEQ multiplex PCR; TCRdb keeps only in-frame clonotypes and omits some of them. The data show 80,000 to 130,000 clones, with about nine tenths seen just once and 0.25% to 0.35% held by the top ten. Specimen: CD4+ or CD8+ T cells sorted from blood, collected in a trial of the OX40 agonist ivuxolimab. The receptors were gathered from an adult with an advanced solid tumor such as melanoma, head and neck, liver or kidney cancer.

The rearrangement joins TRBV7-3 to TRBJ1-1, with unresolved D. The germline CDR1 and CDR2 sequences are SGHTA and FQGTGA. The length of the CDR3 is 13 residues. V was trimmed by 1 base and J by 3 bases, leaving 6 bases between them. CDR3 in amino acids: CASSLNRDTEAFF. As DNA, the CDR3 is TGTGCCAGCAGCTTAAATAGGGACACTGAAGCTTTCTTT.

The rearrangement joins TRBV7-3 to TRBJ2-5; D assignment may be TRBD1 or TRBD2 (5 bases each). Germline values: CDR1 SGHTA, CDR2 FQGTGA. This CDR3 comprises 14 residues. V was pared by 5 bases and J by 2 bases, with 12 bases between. The CDR3 here is CASSAHGAQETQYF. For the CDR3, the DNA is TGTGCCAGCAGCGCCCACGGGGCACAAGAGACCCAGTACTTC.

V and J are TRBV6-5 and TRBJ1-2, with D possibly TRBD1 on 6 matching bases. V was shortened by 6 bases and J by 2 bases, with 10 bases between the two germline ends. Germline V CDR1 and CDR2: MNHEY, SVGAGI. The CDR3 is 13 amino acids. As DNA, the CDR3 is TGTGCCAGCAGACCCGGACAGAACTATGGCTACACCTTC. The encoded protein is CASRPGQNYGYTF.

The chain couples TRBV4-3 to TRBJ2-7; D is unresolved. The V gene lost 1 base and the J gene lost 0 bases, with 16 bases spanning the gap. The CDR3 is 17 amino acids. CDR1 and CDR2 (germline): LGHNA, YSLEER. The CDR3 region has the DNA TGCGCCAGCAGCCAAGGGGCCGTAGGTGGAAGCTCCTACGAGCAGTACTTC. Translation: CASSQGAVGGSSYEQYF.

This clone was observed once. The chain employs TRBV11-2 and TRBJ1-2; no clear D. The CDR3 sequence is 14 residues long. CDR1 is SGHAT, CDR2 FQNNGV, per germline. Trimming left V 5 bases short and J 7 bases short, with 17 bases between. As DNA, the CDR3 is TGTGCCAGCAGCCCCTGGACGGCAGACTCTGGCTACACCTTC. This encodes CASSPWTADSGYTF.

The V and J genes are TRBV28 and TRBJ2-2; maybe TRBD2 (6 bases). CDR1 and CDR2 (germline): MDHEN, SYDVKM. This CDR3 spans 13 amino acids. V lost 10 bases, J lost 0 bases, and 9 bases lay in between. CDR3 sequence: CATREPNTGELFF. CDR3 DNA: TGTGCCACCCGGGAGCCGAACACCGGGGAGCTGTTTTTT.

The chain uses TRBV13 and TRBJ2-1; a weak D match, TRBD2 (7 bases). V lost 5 bases, J lost 5 bases, and 16 bases lay in between. Germline CDR1 is PRHDT and CDR2 is FYEKMQ (reference sequence). The CDR3 has 15 residues. The CDR3 loop is CASSLGWGGNNEQFF. The CDR3 coding sequence is TGTGCCAGCAGCCTCGGATGGGGGGGCAACAATGAGCAGTTCTTC.

V usage is TRBV10-3 and J usage is TRBJ1-5; possibly TRBD1 for D (6 bases). CDR1 is ENHRY and CDR2 is SYGVKD in the germline V gene. Between the trimmed V and J ends, which lost 7 bases and 3 bases, there was a span of 10 bases. CDR3 length: 13 residues. CDR3 sequence: CAITDSTNQPQHF. CDR3 nucleotide sequence: TGTGCCATCACGGACAGTACCAATCAGCCCCAGCATTTT.

This sequence joins TRBV6-6 and TRBJ1-2; no definite D call. The germline V and J ends were trimmed by 0 bases and 5 bases, with 10 bases remaining between them. The CDR3 has 14 residues. Germline V gives CDR1 MNHNY, CDR2 SVGAGI (reference sequence). The CDR3 protein is CASSYSTRQYGYTF. The DNA for the CDR3 is TGTGCCAGCAGTTACTCGACCAGGCAGTATGGCTACACCTTC.

The rearrangement uses TRBV5-1 and TRBJ1-4; D ambiguous. V was cut by 2 bases and J by 6 bases, with 23 bases left in between. Germline CDR1 and CDR2: SGHRS and YFSETQ. The CDR3 sequence is 18 residues long. As DNA, the CDR3 is TGCGCCAGCAGCTTAACACATCTCCGGACGGGCCATGATGAAAAACTGTTTTTT. Its protein product is CASSLTHLRTGHDEKLFF.

The chain is built from TRBV5-1 and TRBJ2-7; 9 bases fit TRBD1. Losses at the gene ends were 4 bases for V and 6 bases for J; bases not matched to a gene: 8. The germline V gene has CDR1 SGHRS and CDR2 YFSETQ. The CDR3 extends over 14 amino acids. The CDR3 reads CASSDPQGAREQYF. The DNA of the CDR3 is TGCGCCAGCAGCGACCCACAGGGGGCCCGCGAGCAGTACTTC. Drawing the rest from reference TRBV5-1 and TRBJ2-7, the complete variable domain is KAGVTQTPRYLIKTRGQQVTLSCSPISGHRSVSWYQQTPGQGLQFLFEYFSETQRNKGNFPGRFSGRQFSNSRSEMNVSTLELGDSALYLCASSDPQGAREQYFGPGTRLTVT.

The rearrangement links TRBV28 to TRBJ1-5; maybe TRBD1 (6 bases). Trimming pared 2 bases from V and 7 bases from J, leaving 12 bases between. This CDR3 contains 14 residues. Germline V gene lookup returns CDR1 MDHEN and CDR2 SYDVKM. The CDR3 nucleotides are TGTGCCAGCAGTTTAGGACAGATAGCCCAGCCCCAGCATTTT. Amino acids: CASSLGQIAQPQHF.

The gene calls are TRBV7-2 and TRBJ2-7; D ambiguous. V lost 6 bases and J lost 6, with 15 bases in between. The V gene's germline CDR1 is SGHTA and CDR2 FQGNSA. CDR3 size: 13 residues. CDR3 in amino acids: CASRLDPRAEQYF. In DNA form, the CDR3 reads TGTGCCAGCAGACTCGACCCTCGGGCCGAGCAGTACTTC.

The genes are TRBV7-3 and TRBJ2-7; tentative D call: TRBD2 (5 bases). CDR1 SGHTA and CDR2 FQGTGA come from the germline V gene. The V and J ends lost 8 bases and 4 bases respectively, with 12 bases between them. CDR3 size: 12 residues. Written as DNA, the CDR3 is TGTGCCAGCGGCGGGCAGATATACGAGCAGTACTTC. The encoded protein is CASGGQIYEQYF.

The J gene is TRBJ2-1, the V gene TRBV19; D is possibly TRBD1 (5 bases). CDR1 is LNHDA and CDR2 is SQIVND in the germline V gene (reference sequence). The V gene lost 1 base and the J gene lost 2 bases, with 6 bases spanning the gap. This CDR3 region has 14 residues. The CDR3 nucleotides read TGTGCCAGTAGTATAGGACAGCCCTACAATGAGCAGTTCTTC. Protein sequence: CASSIGQPYNEQFF.

This rearrangement joins TRBV6-6 to TRBJ2-4; tentatively, D is TRBD2 (6 bases). From germline, CDR1 is MNHNY and CDR2 SVGAGI (reference sequence). CDR3 size: 13 residues. The germline V and J ends were trimmed by 6 bases and 7 bases, with 13 bases remaining between them. CDR3 nucleotides: TGTGCCAGCAGGGGAGGAGGAGGTAACATTCAGTACTTC. This encodes CASRGGGGNIQYF.

This clone showed up just a few times. The chain couples TRBV15 to TRBJ1-2; D unresolved. Deletions cut 0 bases from V and 8 bases from J, with 7 bases between. Per germline, CDR1 LNHNV and CDR2 YYDKDF (reference sequence). The CDR3 totals 12 residues. Written as DNA, the CDR3 is TGTGCCACCAGCAGAGATCAAGGAGGCTACACCTTC. It translates to CATSRDQGGYTF.

The CDR3 protein is CASSSGGRTYNEQFF. CDR3 nucleotides: TGTGCCAGTAGTAGCGGGGGGCGGACATACAATGAGCAGTTCTTC. The chain couples TRBV19 to TRBJ2-1, with 8 bases lining up with TRBD2. The CDR3 spans 15 residues. V lost 4 bases to trimming and J lost 4 bases; unmatched junction nucleotides: 6. CDR1 is LNHDA and CDR2 is SQIVND in the germline V gene (reference sequence).

V gene TRBV10-3 combines with J gene TRBJ2-3, with D possibly matching TRBD2 (5 bases). The CDR3 extends over 13 amino acids. CDR1 is ENHRY, CDR2 SYGVKD, per germline. The V end lost 10 bases, the J end lost 6 bases, and 17 bases lay between the germline ends. CDR3 amino acids: CATRNPGEDTQYF. CDR3 nucleotides: TGTGCCACCCGAAACCCCGGGGAGGATACGCAGTATTTT.

The chain carries TRBV18 and TRBJ2-7; tentative D call: TRBD2 (5 bases). Germline V gives CDR1 KGHSH, CDR2 LQKENI. Trimming stripped 6 bases from V and 2 bases from J, with 11 bases between. The CDR3 totals 13 residues. This chain's CDR3 is CASSPSGAYEQYF. CDR3 nucleotides: TGTGCCAGCTCGCCTTCCGGGGCCTACGAGCAGTACTTC. Complete variable domain (other parts from reference TRBV18 and TRBJ2-7): NAGVMQNPRHLVRRRGQEARLRCSPMKGHSHVYWYRQLPEEGLKFMVYLQKENIIDESGMPKERFSAEFPKEGPSILRIQQVVRGDSAAYFCASSPSGAYEQYFGPGTRLTVT.

This clone has only one observation. One end of the junction is discordant with germline, which a read error may explain. The chain joins TRBV29-1 to TRBJ2-6; perhaps TRBD2 as D (6 bases). Germline V gene lookup returns CDR1 SQVTM and CDR2 ANQGSEA. The CDR3 consists of 15 residues. Here the CDR3 DNA reads TGCAGCGTGGCGGAGGGAAGCTCTGGGGCCAACGCCCTGACTTTC. This sequence encodes CSVAEGSSGANALTF.

The chain joins TRBV5-1 to TRBJ1-1; TRBD1 aligns across 8 bases. The germline V gene encodes CDR1 SGHRS and CDR2 YFSETQ. This CDR3 spans 15 amino acids. V lost 4 bases, J lost 1 base, and 6 bases stayed unmatched. Here the CDR3 DNA reads TGCGCCAGCAGCCCCACTGGACAGGGGAACACTGAAGCTTTCTTT. This codes for CASSPTGQGNTEAFF.

The rearrangement links TRBV21-1 to TRBJ2-7. TRBV21-1 is a known pseudogene. The CDR3 runs to 17 residues. The CDR3 DNA is TGTGCCAGCAGCAAAGTCTTAGGGCAGAACGAAAACTACGAGCAGTACTTC. Translated: CASSKVLGQNENYEQYF.

This clone was detected only once. V gene TRBV6-1 combines with J gene TRBJ2-4, with D unclear. Trimming removed 1 base at V and 0 bases at J, with 13 bases between. Germline values: CDR1 MNHNS, CDR2 SASEGT. CDR3 length equals 17 residues. For the CDR3, the DNA is TGTGCCAGCAGTGAAGAAGGACGCCGGCTAGCCAAAAACATTCAGTACTTC. It is translated as CASSEEGRRLAKNIQYF.

The chain uses TRBV30 and TRBJ1-6; D remains unclear. This CDR3 region has 12 residues. Germline values: CDR1 GTSNPN, CDR2 SVGIG (reference sequence). The V end lost 2 bases, the J end lost 10 bases, and 9 bases lay between the germline ends. CDR3 in amino acids: CAWSPTISPLHF. The CDR3 DNA follows: TGTGCCTGGAGTCCGACAATATCACCCCTCCACTTT.